Presented here are 29 T cell receptor beta chains from one specimen sequenced in a study of T cell changes during pregnancy in multiple sclerosis. Method: immunoSEQ multiplex PCR; TCRdb's copy keeps in-frame clones and lacks some. Of some 140,000 clones in the sample, 90% to 98% were seen once. The source was peripheral blood, collected after pregnancy. The receptor set was obtained from a female donor with multiple sclerosis, enrolled in a pregnancy study.

V and J are TRBV7-2 and TRBJ2-5, with D possibly matching TRBD2 (6 bases). V was cut by 4 bases and J by 3 bases, with 12 bases left in between. The CDR3 has 14 residues. Germline V lookup: CDR1 SGHTA, CDR2 FQGNSA. The CDR3 region is CASSSRLGKETQYF. In nucleotides, the CDR3 is TGTGCCAGCAGCTCTCGACTAGGCAAAGAGACCCAGTACTTC.

The chain is built from TRBV6-4 and TRBJ2-3; TRBD2 agrees at 8 bases. Losses at the gene ends were 6 bases for V and 3 bases for J; bases not matched to a gene: 5. The CDR3 runs 14 residues. In germline, CDR1 is MRHNA, CDR2 SNTAGT. DNA for the CDR3: TGTGCCAGCAGGGAGGCTAGCGGGACAGATACGCAGTATTTT. Translating it yields CASREASGTDTQYF.

CDR3 sequence (DNA): TGTGCCACCAGCAGAGAGGGGACTCAGCGCCGCTATACAGATACGCAGTATTTT. As protein: CATSREGTQRRYTDTQYF. The V and J genes are TRBV15 and TRBJ2-3; TRBD2 might be the D (6 bases). Trimming cost V 0 bases and J 3 bases, with 19 bases left between them. This CDR3 contains 18 residues. Germline-derived CDR1 and CDR2 are LNHNV and YYDKDF (reference sequence).

The chain has TRBV7-8 and TRBJ2-2; TRBD1 might be the D (6 bases). V was shortened by 7 bases and J by 1 base, with 7 bases between the two germline ends. Germline values: CDR1 SGHVS, CDR2 FQNEAQ. CDR3 length: 13 residues. In nucleotides, the CDR3 is TGTGCCAGCAAACAGGGGAACACCGGGGAGCTGTTTTTT. It encodes CASKQGNTGELFF.

V usage is TRBV5-6 and J usage is TRBJ1-4, with D possibly TRBD1 on 6 matching bases. V was pared by 3 bases and J by 8 bases, with 11 bases between. Germline V gene data show CDR1 as SGHDT and CDR2 as YYEEEE. The CDR3 has 13 residues. The CDR3 is CASSSWTDEKLFF. The CDR3 bases are TGTGCCAGCAGCTCCTGGACAGACGAAAAACTGTTTTTT.

V gene TRBV6-5 combines with J gene TRBJ1-1; D is unclear. Trimming took 2 bases from V and 2 from J, leaving 9 bases between them. Germline V gene lookup returns CDR1 MNHEY and CDR2 SVGAGI. The CDR3 extends over 14 amino acids. In nucleotides, the CDR3 is TGTGCCAGCAGTTACAGGCGGCCTAACACTGAAGCTTTCTTT. Encoded protein: CASSYRRPNTEAFF.

The chain is built from TRBV18 and TRBJ2-1, with 7 bases matching TRBD2. CDR1 KGHSH and CDR2 LQKENI come from the germline V gene. J lost 4 bases, V lost 3 bases, and 6 bases had no gene match. This CDR3 has 15 residues. The CDR3 DNA sequence: TGTGCCAGCTCACCGGACGGACTAGTATACAATGAGCAGTTCTTC. It codes for CASSPDGLVYNEQFF.

J is TRBJ2-1 and V is TRBV9, with D possibly being TRBD2 (5 bases). V lost 0 bases and J 0 bases, leaving 10 bases between the germline ends. Germline V lookup: CDR1 SGDLS, CDR2 YYNGEE. CDR3 length equals 16 residues. The CDR3 coding sequence is TGTGCCAGCAGCGTAGAAATCACTAGCTCCTACAATGAGCAGTTCTTC. Translated: CASSVEITSSYNEQFF.

The rearrangement joins TRBV2 to TRBJ2-1, with a tentative D call TRBD2 (5 bases). CDR3 length: 13 residues. The V and J ends lost 2 bases and 4 bases respectively, with 6 bases between them. Germline CDR1 is SNHLY and CDR2 is FYNNEI. This CDR3 is CASSERDYNEQFF. The CDR3 region has the DNA TGTGCCAGCAGTGAACGGGATTACAATGAGCAGTTCTTC. Full variable domain (rest looked up from reference TRBV2 and TRBJ2-1): EPEVTQTPSHQVTQMGQEVILRCVPISNHLYFYWYRQILGQKVEFLVSFYNNEISEKSEIFDDQFSVERPDGSNFTLKIRSTKLEDSAMYFCASSERDYNEQFFGPGTRLTVL.

The chain employs TRBV6-1 and TRBJ2-1; 9 bases line up with TRBD1. J lost 2 bases, V lost 8 bases, and 1 base had no gene match. Germline CDR1 MNHNS, CDR2 SASEGT. The CDR3 runs to 13 residues. The DNA for the CDR3 is TGTGCCAGCGACAGGGGGACCTACAATGAGCAGTTCTTC. This encodes CASDRGTYNEQFF.

The rearrangement uses TRBV5-1 and TRBJ2-7; 13 bases fit TRBD2. J gave up 5 bases and V 1 base, and 6 bases lay outside the gene matches. Germline values: CDR1 SGHRS, CDR2 YFSETQ. The CDR3 extends over 16 amino acids. CDR3 amino acids: CASSLTGLAGVDEQYF. DNA of the CDR3: TGCGCCAGCAGCTTGACTGGACTAGCGGGAGTCGACGAGCAGTACTTC.

The genes are TRBV9 and TRBJ2-7, with TRBD1 matching 9 bases. The germline V gene has CDR1 SGDLS and CDR2 YYNGEE. The CDR3 totals 15 residues. Unmatched junction bases numbered 8, after V lost 2 bases and J lost 5 bases. The chain's CDR3 is CASSVGTGSIHEQYF. DNA of the CDR3: TGTGCCAGCAGCGTTGGGACAGGGAGCATCCACGAGCAGTACTTC.

The rearrangement joins TRBV20-1 to TRBJ2-5; D uncertain. V gave up 1 base and J gave up 5 bases, with 5 bases separating them. This CDR3 contains 11 residues. CDR1 is DFQATT, CDR2 SNEGSKA, per germline (reference sequence). In nucleotides, the CDR3 is TGCAGTGCTAGAGGGCGGGAGACCCAGTACTTC. It yields the protein CSARGRETQYF.

The V gene is TRBV18, the J gene TRBJ1-2, with D possibly being TRBD1 (6 bases). Germline V CDR1 and CDR2: KGHSH, LQKENI. Between the trimmed V and J ends, which lost 0 bases and 4 bases, there was a span of 15 bases. The CDR3 spans 16 residues. The CDR3 nucleotides are TGTGCCAGCTCACCACCGGTACAGGGTCAAAGCTATGGCTACACCTTC. Amino acids: CASSPPVQGQSYGYTF. Complete variable domain (other parts from reference TRBV18 and TRBJ1-2): NAGVMQNPRHLVRRRGQEARLRCSPMKGHSHVYWYRQLPEEGLKFMVYLQKENIIDESGMPKERFSAEFPKEGPSILRIQQVVRGDSAAYFCASSPPVQGQSYGYTFGSGTRLTVV.

The chain carries TRBV6-1 and TRBJ1-1, with a tentative D call TRBD1 (5 bases). Germline CDR1 and CDR2: MNHNS and SASEGT. The V end was cut by 11 bases, the J end by 1 base, with 17 bases between. The CDR3 covers 14 residues. CDR3 DNA sequence: TGTGCCGGCGAGCGCGCGACAGCGAACACTGAAGCTTTCTTT. Its translation is CAGERATANTEAFF.

This chain links TRBV5-1 with TRBJ1-1, with TRBD1 as a possible D gene (6 bases). Germline CDR1 and CDR2: SGHRS and YFSETQ. The CDR3 is made up of 17 amino acids. The germline V and J ends were trimmed by 0 bases and 0 bases, with 15 bases remaining between them. The CDR3 spells CASSLARQAYLNTEAFF. The CDR3 DNA sequence: TGCGCCAGCAGCTTGGCCCGACAGGCCTACTTGAACACTGAAGCTTTCTTT.

This clone was seen more than once but under ten times. The chain combines TRBV28 with TRBJ2-1; D not resolved. Germline assignment: CDR1 MDHEN and CDR2 SYDVKM. Trimming removed 5 bases from V and 3 bases from J, with 11 bases in between. This CDR3 spans 14 amino acids. In DNA form, the CDR3 reads TGTGCCAGCAGTGGCTCTAGAAACTACAATGAGCAGTTCTTC. Its protein is CASSGSRNYNEQFF. Full variable domain (missing parts from reference TRBV28 and TRBJ2-1): DVKVTQSSRYLVKRTGEKVFLECVQDMDHENMFWYRQDPGLGLRLIYFSYDVKMKEKGDIPEGYSVSREKKERFSLILESASTNQTSMYLCASSGSRNYNEQFFGPGTRLTVL.

The rearrangement links TRBV11-2 to TRBJ2-7, with a weak D call TRBD1 (5 bases). The CDR3 is 14 amino acids. V lost 3 bases, J lost 1 base, and 10 bases lay in between. CDR1 and CDR2 from the germline V gene are SGHAT and FQNNGV. CDR3 nucleotides: TGTGCCAGCAGCTTGAACAGGATGTCCTACGAGCAGTACTTC. This gives the protein CASSLNRMSYEQYF.

The chain has TRBV6-1 and TRBJ2-1; 8 positions match TRBD2. The germline V gene has CDR1 MNHNS and CDR2 SASEGT. V gave up 6 bases and J gave up 16 bases; unmatched junction bases: 17. The CDR3 sequence is 14 residues long. The CDR3 spells CASSDPGGPVNRFF. For the CDR3, the DNA is TGTGCCAGCAGCGACCCGGGAGGGCCTGTTAATCGCTTCTTC.

CDR3 nucleotide sequence: TGTGCCAGCAGCGTAGGAGGGACTTTAGCAGACAATGAGCAGTTCTTC. Its protein product is CASSVGGTLADNEQFF. V is TRBV9 and J is TRBJ2-1, with D perhaps matching TRBD2 (6 bases). CDR3 length: 16 residues. The germline CDR1 and CDR2 sequences are SGDLS and YYNGEE. Trimming removed 0 bases at V and 5 bases at J, with 15 bases between.

This chain links TRBV15 with TRBJ2-7; maybe TRBD2 (5 bases). V lost 5 bases, J lost 2 bases, and 13 bases lay in between. This CDR3 comprises 14 residues. Germline CDR1 LNHNV, CDR2 YYDKDF (reference sequence). This chain's CDR3 is CATSRPGLAYEQYF. DNA for the CDR3: TGTGCCACCAGCCGTCCAGGACTTGCCTACGAGCAGTACTTC.

CDR3: CASSLGLSGNTIYF. In nucleotides, the CDR3 is TGTGCCAGCAGCTTAGGACTCTCTGGAAACACCATATATTTT. The V and J genes are TRBV7-2 and TRBJ1-3; D remains unclear. CDR3 length equals 14 residues. Trimming stripped 1 base from V and 0 bases from J, with 4 bases between. Germline V gene data show CDR1 as SGHTA and CDR2 as FQGNSA.

The chain uses TRBV7-2 and TRBJ2-7; no definite D call. The V and J ends lost 1 base and 0 bases respectively, with 7 bases between them. This CDR3 contains 14 residues. In germline, CDR1 is SGHTA, CDR2 FQGNSA. CDR3 amino acids: CASSLGPDSYEQYF. The CDR3 bases are TGTGCCAGCAGCTTAGGGCCTGACTCCTACGAGCAGTACTTC.

V usage is TRBV27 and J usage is TRBJ2-1; D unresolved. The CDR3 is 13 residues long. V lost 6 bases and J 4 bases, leaving 10 bases between the germline ends. The germline CDR1 and CDR2 sequences are MNHEY and SMNVEV (reference sequence). The CDR3, as DNA: TGTGCCAGCAGACCCTACCTTTACAATGAGCAGTTCTTC. Translated: CASRPYLYNEQFF.

J is TRBJ1-2 and V is TRBV7-8; the match to TRBD1 covers 8 bases. V gave up 0 bases and J gave up 4 bases; unmatched junction bases: 4. CDR3 size: 15 residues. Germline CDR1 and CDR2: SGHVS and FQNEAQ. CDR3 sequence (DNA): TGTGCCAGCAGCTTAGCGGCAGGGGGCCTCTATGGCTACACCTTC. It translates to CASSLAAGGLYGYTF.

This sequence joins TRBV4-2 and TRBJ2-5, with TRBD2 matching 11 bases. The CDR3 has 17 residues. Per germline, CDR1 LGHNA and CDR2 YNFKEQ. V lost 1 base to trimming and J lost 2 bases; unmatched junction nucleotides: 6. CDR3 sequence: CASSQGTSGSEQETQYF. The CDR3 DNA follows: TGTGCCAGCAGCCAAGGCACTAGCGGGAGTGAACAAGAGACCCAGTACTTC.

The chain has TRBV11-2 and TRBJ2-1, with 10 bases identical to TRBD1. The germline gives CDR1 SGHAT, CDR2 FQNNGV. The CDR3 covers 13 residues. V was clipped by 1 base and J by 14 bases; unmatched bases: 5. The CDR3 sequence is CASSLGGQGTKFF. In nucleotides, the CDR3 is TGTGCCAGCAGCTTAGGGGGACAGGGGACAAAGTTCTTC.

V and J are TRBV21-1 and TRBJ2-7; the table's D call of TRBD2 was not tested on the DNA. TRBV21-1 is flagged as a pseudogene. This CDR3 contains 17 residues. The CDR3 DNA reads as TGTGCCAGCAGCAAAGTCGGGACTAGCGGGAGACTCTACGAGCAGTACTTC. It yields the protein CASSKVGTSGRLYEQYF.

This chain links TRBV25-1 with TRBJ1-2; possible D gene TRBD1, 5 bases. Between the trimmed V and J ends, which lost 6 bases and 8 bases, there was a span of 16 bases. The CDR3 is 13 amino acids. Germline V gives CDR1 MGHDK, CDR2 SYGVNS. Here the CDR3 reads CASSVGGVRGYTF. In nucleotides, the CDR3 is TGTGCCAGCAGCGTGGGAGGGGTCAGAGGCTACACCTTC.